This is a list of T cell receptor beta chains from one sample in a study of T-cell memory formation after mild COVID-19. TCRdb reprocessed the 5' RACE reads via MiXCR and lists one record per CDR3 protein. The data show under 450,000 distinct CDR3 sequences, about an eighth seen once. Material for sequencing was PBMCs or a T cell subset sorted from them (not recorded which). The receptors come from a man between 18 and 29 years old who had mild COVID-19 (a few samples of this study predate the infection). Cell type and time point are not known. The CDR3 runs from the conserved cysteine through the conserved F or W. The D gene is left open where the match is weak. Clone size is given for some rows only: seen once, a few or many times, or a class if the clone is expanded.

J gene: TRBJ2-5; clone size: -; D gene: -; V gene: TRBV7-9; CDR3 DNA: TGTGCCAGCAGGCGGGGCGACGACCGGGAGACCCAGTACTTC; CDR3 protein: CASRRGDDRETQYF
J gene: TRBJ2-1; clone size: -; D gene: -; V gene: TRBV5-1; CDR3 DNA: TGCGCCAGCAGCTTACGACTCGCCGGGGATGAGCAGTTCTTC; CDR3 protein: CASSLRLAGDEQFF
J gene: TRBJ2-7; clone size: -; D gene: TRBD1; V gene: TRBV29-1; CDR3 DNA: TGCAGCGTTGAAGAGACAGGGGCCTACGAGCAGTACTTC; CDR3 protein: CSVEETGAYEQYF
J gene: TRBJ2-1; clone size: -; D gene: -; V gene: TRBV4-1; CDR3 DNA: TGCGCCAGCAGCCCATCGGGCAGTCCCTCCTACAATGAGCAGTTCTTC; CDR3 protein: CASSPSGSPSYNEQFF
J gene: TRBJ2-5; clone size: -; D gene: -; V gene: TRBV24-1; CDR3 DNA: TGTGCCACCAGTGATAGAGTCGACAGGTTCTCAGAGACCCAGTACTTC; CDR3 protein: CATSDRVDRFSETQYF
J gene: TRBJ1-1; clone size: -; D gene: -; V gene: TRBV5-1; CDR3 DNA: TGCGCCAGCAGCTTGTTGCAGGGGAATATGAACACTGAAGCTTTCTTT; CDR3 protein: CASSLLQGNMNTEAFF
J gene: TRBJ2-7; clone size: -; D gene: -; V gene: TRBV12-5; CDR3 DNA: TGTGCTAGTGGTTTGCCACCCGAGCCGGCTAGCGCCTACGAGCAGTACTTC; CDR3 protein: CASGLPPEPASAYEQYF
J gene: TRBJ2-1; clone size: few; D gene: -; V gene: TRBV12-3/TRBV12-4; CDR3 DNA: TGTGCCAGCAGCGCGATTGGGCATACCTACAATGAGCAGTTCTTC; CDR3 protein: CASSAIGHTYNEQFF
J gene: TRBJ2-4; clone size: few; D gene: -; V gene: TRBV6-5; CDR3 DNA: TGTGCCAGCACTTTGGGGCCCAGAAACATTCAGTACTTC; CDR3 protein: CASTLGPRNIQYF
J gene: TRBJ2-1; clone size: many; D gene: -; V gene: TRBV4-3; CDR3 DNA: TGCGCCAGCAGCCAAGTTGCCAATGAGCAGTTCTTC; CDR3 protein: CASSQVANEQFF
J gene: TRBJ2-3; clone size: few; D gene: -; V gene: TRBV4-1; CDR3 DNA: TGCGCCAGCAGCCAAGCGGGGGCCCCAGATACGCAGTATTTT; CDR3 protein: CASSQAGAPDTQYF
J gene: TRBJ1-2; clone size: -; D gene: -; V gene: TRBV4-2; CDR3 DNA: TGTGCCAGCAGCCAAGACCTCAGGGGTTCGGGTGGCTACACCTTC; CDR3 protein: CASSQDLRGSGGYTF
J gene: TRBJ1-1; clone size: once; D gene: -; V gene: TRBV20-1; CDR3 DNA: TGCAGTGCTAGAGTGGGTTCCATGAACACTGAAGCTTTCTTT; CDR3 protein: CSARVGSMNTEAFF
J gene: TRBJ2-1; clone size: few; D gene: -; V gene: TRBV7-6; CDR3 DNA: TGTGCCAGCAGCTTCCTCGGGGAGGATGAGCAGTTCTTC; CDR3 protein: CASSFLGEDEQFF
J gene: TRBJ1-2; clone size: few; D gene: -; V gene: TRBV4-1; CDR3 DNA: TGCGCCAGCAGCCAGGACAGTACGGGCCAGGCCTATGGCTACACCTTC; CDR3 protein: CASSQDSTGQAYGYTF
J gene: TRBJ2-2; clone size: many; D gene: TRBD2; V gene: TRBV3-1; CDR3 DNA: TGTGCCAGCAGCCAGGGACTAGTCAACACCGGGGAGCTGTTTTTT; CDR3 protein: CASSQGLVNTGELFF
J gene: TRBJ1-6; clone size: -; D gene: -; V gene: TRBV7-2; CDR3 DNA: TGTGCCAGCAGCTTAGTGGCTCGGGAGACCTATAATTCACCCCTCCACTTT; CDR3 protein: CASSLVARETYNSPLHF
J gene: TRBJ1-1; clone size: few; D gene: -; V gene: TRBV11-2; CDR3 DNA: TGTGCCAGCAGCCCGGGGGGGTCGGGTCGGCAATCTGAAGCTTTCTTT; CDR3 protein: CASSPGGSGRQSEAFF
J gene: TRBJ2-5; clone size: -; D gene: -; V gene: TRBV11-2; CDR3 DNA: TGTGCCAGCAGCTTAGCTCGGGGGATGGGGGGAGAGACCCAGTACTTC; CDR3 protein: CASSLARGMGGETQYF
J gene: TRBJ2-1; clone size: few; D gene: TRBD1; V gene: TRBV4-3; CDR3 DNA: TGCGCCAGCAGCCAGAGCAGGGACAGGGGGCGCACGGCGCAGTTCTTC; CDR3 protein: CASSQSRDRGRTAQFF
J gene: TRBJ2-3; clone size: -; D gene: -; V gene: TRBV5-1; CDR3 DNA: TGCGCCAGCTCTCGGTACCTCACAGATACGCAGTATTTT; CDR3 protein: CASSRYLTDTQYF
J gene: TRBJ2-1; clone size: few; D gene: -; V gene: TRBV5-1; CDR3 DNA: TGCGCCAGCAGCCGGGACATTAACAATGAGCAGTTCTTC; CDR3 protein: CASSRDINNEQFF